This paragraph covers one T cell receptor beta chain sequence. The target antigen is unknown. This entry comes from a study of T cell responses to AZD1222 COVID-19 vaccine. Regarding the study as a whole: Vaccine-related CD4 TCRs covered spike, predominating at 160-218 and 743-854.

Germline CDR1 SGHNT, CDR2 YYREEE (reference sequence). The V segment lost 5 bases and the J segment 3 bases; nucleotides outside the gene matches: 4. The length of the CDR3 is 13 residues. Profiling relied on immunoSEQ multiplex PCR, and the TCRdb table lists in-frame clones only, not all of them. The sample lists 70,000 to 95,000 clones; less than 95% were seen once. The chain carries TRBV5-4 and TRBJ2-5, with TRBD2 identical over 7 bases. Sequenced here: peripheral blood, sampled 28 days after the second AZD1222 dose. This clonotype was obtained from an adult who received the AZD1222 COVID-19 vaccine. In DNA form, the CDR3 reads TGTGCCAGCAGGCGGGAGCTAGAAGAGACCCAGTACTTC. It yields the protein CASRRELEETQYF.